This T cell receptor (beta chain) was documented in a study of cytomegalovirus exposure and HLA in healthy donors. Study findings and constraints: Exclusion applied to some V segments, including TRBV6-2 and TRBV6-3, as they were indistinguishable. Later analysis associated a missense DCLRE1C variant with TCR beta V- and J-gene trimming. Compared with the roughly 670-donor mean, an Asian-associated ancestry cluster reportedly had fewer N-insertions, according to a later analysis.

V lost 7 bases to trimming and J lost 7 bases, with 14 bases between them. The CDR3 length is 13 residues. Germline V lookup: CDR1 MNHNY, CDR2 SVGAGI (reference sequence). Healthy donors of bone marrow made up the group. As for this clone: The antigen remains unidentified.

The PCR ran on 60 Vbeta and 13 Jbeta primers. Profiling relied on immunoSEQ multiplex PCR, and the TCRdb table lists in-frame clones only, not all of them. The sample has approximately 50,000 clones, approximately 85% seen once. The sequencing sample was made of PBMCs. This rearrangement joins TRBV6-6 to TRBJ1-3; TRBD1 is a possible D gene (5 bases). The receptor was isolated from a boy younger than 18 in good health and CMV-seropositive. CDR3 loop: CASTYRLGNTIYF. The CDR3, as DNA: TGTGCCAGCACCTACAGGTTGGGGAACACCATATATTTT.